These 15 T cell receptor beta chains share one sample of origin, sequenced in a study of radiation and T cells in renal cell carcinoma. Profiled with immunoSEQ multiplex PCR; TCRdb holds only in-frame clones, not every one. Among 120,000 or so clones listed, approximately 85% were seen once. Stated time point: blood 2 weeks post-SBRT. As for treatment: 15 Gy SBRT to primary tumor, nephrectomy 4 weeks later. The material was blood, obtained from a patient whose treatment included radiotherapy and nephrectomy. The receptors were sampled from a man aged 50 to 59 with renal cell carcinoma.

The CDR3 region has the DNA TGTGCCAGCAGTGACCAGGGAGGGACTGAAGCTTTCTTT. Translation gives CASSDQGGTEAFF. This chain connects TRBV6-4 to TRBJ1-1, with a weak D call TRBD1 (5 bases). V lost 2 bases and J lost 5, with 9 bases in between. From germline, CDR1 is MRHNA and CDR2 SNTAGT. The CDR3 is 13 amino acids.

The V call is TRBV4-2, the J call TRBJ2-5; D gene unclear. Trimming removed 3 bases at V and 0 bases at J, with 8 bases between. The CDR3 length is 14 residues. Germline assignment: CDR1 LGHNA and CDR2 YNFKEQ. This CDR3 is CASSQSVYQETQYF. CDR3 sequence (DNA): TGTGCCAGCAGCCAGTCCGTGTACCAAGAGACCCAGTACTTC.

This chain links TRBV5-5 with TRBJ1-1; D unclear. This CDR3 spans 14 amino acids. Germline V lookup: CDR1 SGHKS, CDR2 YYEKEE (reference sequence). V shed 4 bases and J shed 2 bases, with 12 bases lying between them. DNA of the CDR3: TGTGCCAGCAGCCATGAGGGTGTTAACACTGAAGCTTTCTTT. Encoded protein: CASSHEGVNTEAFF.

The chain recombines TRBV7-9 with TRBJ1-2, with 9 nucleotides matching TRBD1. After removal of 9 bases from V and 6 bases from J, the junction contained 8 bases not matched to a gene. The CDR3 runs to 13 residues. Germline V CDR1 and CDR2: SEHNR, FQNEAQ (reference sequence). Here the CDR3 DNA reads TGTGCCAGTCGTGGGGGACAGGGCAATGGCTACACCTTC. This translates into CASRGGQGNGYTF.

The chain has TRBV9 and TRBJ1-1; D remains unclear. The V and J ends lost 3 bases and 1 base respectively, with 7 bases between them. This CDR3 has 13 amino acids. Germline V gene data show CDR1 as SGDLS and CDR2 as YYNGEE. The CDR3 reads CASSANTNTEAFF. CDR3 in DNA: TGTGCCAGCAGCGCTAACACGAACACTGAAGCTTTCTTT.

The rearrangement links TRBV27 to TRBJ2-5, with a tentative D call TRBD1 (6 bases). The germline V gene has CDR1 MNHEY and CDR2 SMNVEV (reference sequence). The ends were cut back, 2 bases at V and 5 bases at J, with 12 bases in the middle. This CDR3 has 14 amino acids. CDR3 coding DNA: TGTGCCAGCAGTTTAGAAGGGGGTCGGGAGACCCAGTACTTC. It is translated as CASSLEGGRETQYF.

This clone has only one observation. This sequence joins TRBV18 and TRBJ1-6; D is perhaps TRBD1 (5 bases). The length of the CDR3 is 14 residues. The germline V gene has CDR1 KGHSH and CDR2 LQKENI. The germline V and J ends were trimmed by 2 bases and 7 bases, with 9 bases remaining between them. This CDR3 is CASSPGRGNSPLHF. In DNA, the CDR3 is TGTGCCAGCTCACCAGGCCGGGGGAATTCACCCCTCCACTTT.

The chain is built from TRBV4-2 and TRBJ2-1; 8 bases are shared with TRBD1. Germline CDR1 is LGHNA and CDR2 is YNFKEQ. V dropped 1 base and J dropped 3; count of bases not matched to a gene: 11. The length of the CDR3 is 18 residues. This CDR3 is CASSQAGSGTGGYNEQFF. The CDR3 DNA sequence: TGTGCCAGCAGCCAAGCCGGGTCCGGGACAGGCGGCTACAATGAGCAGTTCTTC.

V and J are TRBV29-1 and TRBJ2-2, with TRBD2 as a possible D gene (5 bases). V dropped 4 bases and J dropped 6 bases, with 12 bases sitting between them. Per the germline V gene, CDR1 is SQVTM and CDR2 is ANQGSEA. CDR3 length: 13 amino acids. The CDR3 is CSVVLAGAGELFF. In nucleotides, the CDR3 is TGCAGCGTTGTTCTAGCTGGCGCCGGGGAGCTGTTTTTT.

V usage is TRBV6-5 and J usage is TRBJ1-5, with 7 bases that match TRBD1. With V trimmed by 10 bases and J by 3 bases, 3 bases remained unmatched. The CDR3 has 12 amino acids. Germline V gene sequence: CDR1 MNHEY, CDR2 SVGAGI. The CDR3 DNA is TGTGCCATCAGGGGGACCAATCAGCCCCAGCATTTT. It codes for CAIRGTNQPQHF.

The genes are TRBV9 and TRBJ1-6; D is uncertain. V was cut by 0 bases and J by 9 bases, with 7 bases left in between. The CDR3 is 13 residues long. CDR1 and CDR2 from the germline V gene are SGDLS and YYNGEE. The CDR3 DNA reads TGTGCCAGCAGCGTAGGCACGATTTCACCCCTCCACTTT. This codes for CASSVGTISPLHF.

This clone was recorded once. The chain employs TRBV10-3 and TRBJ2-7; D call uncertain. The CDR3 is 14 residues long. Germline CDR1 ENHRY, CDR2 SYGVKD. V lost 0 bases and J lost 3, with 9 bases in between. Written as DNA, the CDR3 is TGTGCCATCAGTGAGTCAGGCCGAATCTACGAGCAGTACTTC. The encoded protein is CAISESGRIYEQYF.

This clone came up once. The CDR3 loop reads CASSLNGGEAFF. The CDR3 nucleotides read TGTGCCAGCAGCTTAAACGGGGGAGAAGCTTTCTTT. The J gene is TRBJ1-1, the V gene TRBV7-3, with D possibly being TRBD1 (5 bases). Germline CDR1 SGHTA, CDR2 FQGTGA. CDR3 length equals 12 residues. V was pared by 1 base and J by 8 bases, with 8 bases between.

The gene calls are TRBV6-1 and TRBJ1-4; 9 bases map to TRBD1. Looked up from germline, CDR1 is MNHNS and CDR2 is SASEGT. After removal of 5 bases from V and 13 bases from J, the junction contained 11 bases not matched to a gene. The CDR3 contains 14 residues. The chain's CDR3 is CASSLGQGARGLFF. In nucleotides, the CDR3 is TGTGCCAGCAGTTTGGGACAGGGTGCCCGTGGACTGTTTTTT.

The rearrangement uses TRBV5-6 and TRBJ2-7; the match to TRBD2 covers 10 bases. Germline CDR1 SGHDT, CDR2 YYEEEE. The V gene end was trimmed by 2 bases and the J gene end by 1 base; junction bases not matched to a gene: 3. CDR3 length: 15 amino acids. In nucleotides, the CDR3 is TGTGCCAGCAGCTTCCGGACTAGCGGTTCCTACGAGCAGTACTTC. Protein product: CASSFRTSGSYEQYF.